The entry below gives a single TCR beta chain sequence along with its context. At one end the junction does not follow the germline gene, possibly because of a read error. This CDR3 contains 17 residues. The V gene's germline CDR1 is SGHTA and CDR2 FQGNSA. This sample stems from a study of CD8+CD57+ T cells in acquired aplastic anemia. Study-level information: The study obtained about 10.8 million reads on average for CD4+ cells from healthy donors.

TCR beta VDJ and CDR3 profiling used genomic DNA as template. TCRdb re-analysed the reads in MiXCR, keeping a single row per CDR3 protein. The table lists about 210,000 distinct CDR3 sequences, 60% to 65% of them singletons. The specimen was sorted CD4+, CD8+, or CD8+CD57+ T cells (not recorded which) from PBMCs. This receptor was obtained from a human donor in good health. V is TRBV7-2 and J is TRBJ2-2; possible D gene TRBD2, 5 bases. The CDR3 sequence is CASSARVAPRRTGELSF. CDR3 DNA sequence: TGTGCCAGCAGCGCGCGGGTGGCCCCGAGAAGGACCGGGGAGCTGTCTTTT.